The following is a T cell receptor beta chain sequence with its context. The PCR used 60 Vbeta and 13 Jbeta primers. TCRdb keeps only in-frame clones here, not all; method: immunoSEQ multiplex PCR. Of approximately 100,000 clones in the sample, around 79% are singletons; the top ten hold approximately 3%. This sample is part of a study of cytomegalovirus exposure and HLA in healthy donors. The CDR3 consists of 15 residues. The sequence derives from a woman between 40 and 55 years old in good health and CMV-seronegative. The rearrangement uses TRBV21-1 and TRBJ2-7; the table gives TRBD1 as D, unverified against the DNA. TRBV21-1 is assigned pseudogene status. Source material: PBMCs. Written as DNA, the CDR3 is TGTGCCCCCTCGGAAGGGGGAAGGAAGGTACGCGAGCAGTACTTC. The encoded protein is CAPSEGGRKVREQYF.